Below, one TCR beta chain is given with its context. Source study methods: Scientists estimated how many nucleated cells there were by amplifying reference gene primers. Some clones are missing from TCRdb's copy, which holds only in-frame ones; the method was immunoSEQ multiplex PCR. From that table come the V and J calls and clone size; the DNA was used to work out D and trimming. Of about 27,000 clones in the sample, roughly 80% were seen once. This sample is drawn from a study of blood T cell repertoires in COVID-19. Across the study: Samples of COVID-19 (acute and convalescent) were obtained from the United States, Italy and Spain. PBMCs, B-cell-depleted T cells, or T cells provided the cDNA or gDNA that made up the material.

This TCR was recovered from a man in his sixties or seventies with active COVID-19. The sequenced sample consisted of peripheral blood.

The CDR3 protein is CASSPTGYEQYF. CDR3 nucleotide sequence: TGCGCCAGCAGCCCGACAGGTTACGAGCAGTACTTC. V gene TRBV4-1 combines with J gene TRBJ2-7; tentatively, D is TRBD1 (6 bases). The CDR3 totals 12 residues. Deletions cut 4 bases from V and 4 bases from J, with 8 bases between. In germline, CDR1 is MGHRA, CDR2 YSYEKL.